This TCR beta chain derives from a study of human T cells and chemical hapten exposure. Study-wide context: Patch tests applied 0.01% DPC to the upper back and were scored after 6 days.

This clonotype was observed many times. Antigen unknown. Time point noted: pre-sensitization, week 0. Treatment specified: therapeutic diphenylcyclopropenone sensitization with weekly scalp DPC. The CDR3 runs to 13 residues. Germline lookup yields CDR1 SNHLY and CDR2 FYNNEI. Deletions cut 8 bases from V and 3 bases from J, with 11 bases between. Original methodology: From approximately 25,000 to 650,000 TCRs were found per sample, with a median of around 100,000. One entry per CDR3 protein, called by TCRdb with MiXCR from the RACE reads. These V and J calls are TCRdb output, not the study's own analysis. The table lists more than 75,000 distinct CDR3 sequences, around 10% of them singletons. Findings and caveats of the study: It was expanded TCRs that formed significantly more large CDR3 similarity clusters than controls did.

The sequence came from a woman in her forties with alopecia areata. Some clones in this sample may be carry-over from other donors' samples. The sequencing here drew on whole blood, taken in connection with sensitization to the hapten diphenylcyclopropenone (DPC). V is TRBV2 and J is TRBJ2-1, with TRBD1 as a possible D gene (5 bases). For the CDR3, the DNA is TGTGCCAGCCTGGGGCGGAACTACAATGAGCAGTTCTTC. Its protein product is CASLGRNYNEQFF.